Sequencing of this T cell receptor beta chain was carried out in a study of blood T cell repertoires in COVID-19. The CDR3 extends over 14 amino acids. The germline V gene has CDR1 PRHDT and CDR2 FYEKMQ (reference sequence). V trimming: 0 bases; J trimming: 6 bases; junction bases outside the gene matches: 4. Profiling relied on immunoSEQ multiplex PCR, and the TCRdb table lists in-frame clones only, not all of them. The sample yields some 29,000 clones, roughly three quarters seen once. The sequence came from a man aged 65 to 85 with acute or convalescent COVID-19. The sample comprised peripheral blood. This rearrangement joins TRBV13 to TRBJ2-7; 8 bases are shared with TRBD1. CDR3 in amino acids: CASSLGQGALEQYF. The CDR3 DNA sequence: TGTGCCAGCAGCTTAGGTCAGGGGGCCCTCGAGCAGTACTTC.